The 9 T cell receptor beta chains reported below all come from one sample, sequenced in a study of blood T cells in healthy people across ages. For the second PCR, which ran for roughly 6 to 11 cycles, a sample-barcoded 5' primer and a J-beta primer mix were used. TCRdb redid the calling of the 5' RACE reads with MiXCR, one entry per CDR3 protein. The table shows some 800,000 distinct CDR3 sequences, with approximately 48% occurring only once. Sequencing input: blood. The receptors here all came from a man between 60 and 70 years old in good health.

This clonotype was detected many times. CDR3 bases: TGTGCCAGCAGCTTAGCTGTGGGCGCGGGCTACGAGCAGTACTTC. This sequence encodes CASSLAVGAGYEQYF. This rearrangement joins TRBV7-9 to TRBJ2-7; D might be TRBD2 (5 bases). This CDR3 contains 15 residues. Germline assignment: CDR1 SEHNR and CDR2 FQNEAQ (reference sequence). V was trimmed by 0 bases and J by 3 bases, leaving 12 bases between them. Together with reference TRBV7-9 and TRBJ2-7, the CDR3 gives the full variable domain: DTGVSQNPRHKITKRGQNVTFRCDPISEHNRLYWYRQTLGQGPEFLTYFQNEAQLEKSRLLSDRFSAERPKGSFSTLEIQRTEQGDSAMYLCASSLAVGAGYEQYFGPGTRLTVT.

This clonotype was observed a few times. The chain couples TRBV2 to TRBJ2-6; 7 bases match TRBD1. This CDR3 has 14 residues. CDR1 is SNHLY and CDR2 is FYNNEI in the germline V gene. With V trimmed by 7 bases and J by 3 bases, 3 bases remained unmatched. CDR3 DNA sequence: TGTGCCAGCAAGAGGGGGCTTGGGGCCAACGTCCTGACTTTC. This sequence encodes CASKRGLGANVLTF.

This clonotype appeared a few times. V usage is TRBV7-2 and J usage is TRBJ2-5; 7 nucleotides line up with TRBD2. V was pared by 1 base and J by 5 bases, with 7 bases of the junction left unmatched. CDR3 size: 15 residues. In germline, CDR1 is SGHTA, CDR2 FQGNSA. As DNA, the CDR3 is TGTGCCAGCAGCTTAGTCAGGGCGGGGGTGGAGACCCAGTACTTC. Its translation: CASSLVRAGVETQYF.

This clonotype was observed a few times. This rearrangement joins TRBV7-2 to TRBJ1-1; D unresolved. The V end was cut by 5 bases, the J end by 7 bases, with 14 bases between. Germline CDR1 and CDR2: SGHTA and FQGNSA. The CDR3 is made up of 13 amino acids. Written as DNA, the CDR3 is TGTGCCAGCAGCCCCCCGGTCAAAGGTGAAGCTTTCTTT. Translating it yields CASSPPVKGEAFF.

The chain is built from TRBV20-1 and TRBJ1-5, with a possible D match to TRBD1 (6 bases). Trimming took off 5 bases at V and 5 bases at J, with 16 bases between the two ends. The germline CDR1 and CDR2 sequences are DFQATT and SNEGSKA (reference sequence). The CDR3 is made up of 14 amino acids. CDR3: CSAGTIGGHQPQHF. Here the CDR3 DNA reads TGCAGTGCTGGAACGATTGGGGGCCATCAGCCCCAGCATTTT.

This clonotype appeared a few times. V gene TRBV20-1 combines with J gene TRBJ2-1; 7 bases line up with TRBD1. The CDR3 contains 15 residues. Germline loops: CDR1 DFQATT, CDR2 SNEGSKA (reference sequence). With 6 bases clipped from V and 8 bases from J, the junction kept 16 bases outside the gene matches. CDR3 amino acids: CSASHDRALTYEQFF. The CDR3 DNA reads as TGCAGTGCCTCTCACGACAGGGCCCTCACGTATGAGCAGTTCTTC.

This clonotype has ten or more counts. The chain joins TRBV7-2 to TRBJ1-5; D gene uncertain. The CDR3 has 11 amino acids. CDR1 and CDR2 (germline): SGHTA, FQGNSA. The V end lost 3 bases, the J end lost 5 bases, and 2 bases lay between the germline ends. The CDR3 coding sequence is TGTGCCAGCAGCTTCTATCAGCCCCAGCATTTT. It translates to CASSFYQPQHF. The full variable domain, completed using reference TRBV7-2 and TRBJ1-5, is GAGVSQSPSNKVTEKGKDVELRCDPISGHTALYWYRQSLGQGLEFLIYFQGNSAPDKSGLPSDRFSAERTGGSVSTLTIQRTQQEDSAVYLCASSFYQPQHFGDGTRLSIL.

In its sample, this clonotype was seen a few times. This CDR3 reads CASSRASLYEQYF. DNA of the CDR3: TGTGCCAGCAGCCGGGCCTCATTATACGAGCAGTACTTC. The chain combines TRBV3-1 with TRBJ2-7; no clear D. This CDR3 spans 13 amino acids. The ends were cut back, 4 bases at V and 4 bases at J, with 11 bases in the middle. CDR1 and CDR2 from the germline V gene are LGHDT and YNNKEL (reference sequence).

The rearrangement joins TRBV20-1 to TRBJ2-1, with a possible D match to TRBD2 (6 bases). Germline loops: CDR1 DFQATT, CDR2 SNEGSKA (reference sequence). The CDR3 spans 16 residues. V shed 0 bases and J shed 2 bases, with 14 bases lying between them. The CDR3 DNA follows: TGCAGTGCTAGAGATTTGCGGGGTCACCCCTACAATGAGCAGTTCTTC. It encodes CSARDLRGHPYNEQFF.